This record concerns one T cell receptor beta chain sequence. The antigen this receptor binds is unknown. Per-base quality was not reported, and no clone a single base away is much larger than it. This sample was taken from a study of blood T cell repertoires in COVID-19 (dated by TCRdb to between 2020 and 2021). Study-wide context: The collaborator samples originated in the United States, Italy and Spain and spanned the acute and convalescent phases of COVID-19. The material from the prospective study consisted of cDNA or gDNA derived from T cells, B-cell-depleted T cells, or PBMCs. The dataset comprised deeply sampled blood TCRbeta repertoires from subjects exposed to, actively infected with, or recovered from COVID-19. The repertoires were released in a freely available public database intended as a resource for research on the immune response to SARS-CoV-2. Samples were obtained from the ongoing ImmuneRACE study (first 160 participants) and from approximately 1,200 subjects provided by 6 global collaborators. Nearly every sample came with metadata listing a de-identified subject ID, COVID-19 status, age in years and sex. Where available, HLA class I and class II types were obtained from metadata supplied by the sample provider rather than from assay-based typing.

General findings and caveats noted by the study authors: How much clinical and demographic metadata was included differed by source and by participant, and the metadata was provided uncurated.

Whole blood was collected in K2EDTA tubes by collaborating institutions according to the institutions' own protocols. For TCRbeta analysis, collaborators shipped samples in one of three forms: frozen whole blood, isolated PBMCs, or DNA extracted from either of those sample types. The immunoSEQ Assay, a bias-controlled multiplex PCR, was used to amplify TCRbeta CDR3 regions from genomic DNA. Per the original workflow: Within the assay, amplification of reference gene primers was used to estimate how many nucleated cells each sample contained. Sequence reads were collapsed and filtered to measure the absolute abundance of every unique TCRbeta CDR3 rearrangement. For each sample, productive Simpson clonality was calculated by taking the square root of Simpson's diversity index across productive rearrangements. TCRdb provides this immuneACCESS table in a form limited to in-frame rearrangements. Some clones are lacking; in checked studies, under half of them reflect an unresolved V gene, and why the rest are absent is not known. That table gives V, J and clone size, and the DNA gave D and trimming. For this sample the table gives under 150,000 clones, of which less than 85% were detected only once. About 7% of the sample belongs to the ten largest clones.

The CDR3 runs 14 residues from the cysteine to the phenylalanine. Kept here is only the CDR3 DNA, which spans 42 bases and is read in frame from base 1. V lost 8 bases and J lost 6 bases, and the count of bases not matched to a germline gene is 8. The germline V gene specifies KGHDR as CDR1 and SFDVKD as CDR2. Source material: peripheral blood. The receptor was isolated from a human donor in a cohort sampled during active COVID-19. The chain couples TRBV24-1 to TRBJ2-3; 9 of the junction bases match TRBD2. The CDR3: CATMTSGEGDTQYF. The DNA reads TGTGCCACCATGACTAGCGGTGAGGGGGATACGCAGTATTTT.